This passage covers 18 T cell receptor beta chains from one sample sequenced in a study of metastatic and nonmetastatic thyroid tumors. TCRdb reprocessed the PCR reads via MiXCR. The table shows under 35,000 clones, with roughly 30% occurring only once. Thyroid surgery was performed in patients who had received no treatment beforehand. The sample consisted of blood. These receptor sequences come from a female donor with papillary thyroid cancer or a benign thyroid nodule (not recorded which). Some clones in this sample may be carry-over from other donors' samples.

This clone has ten or more counts. The chain recombines TRBV19 with TRBJ1-1; no clear D gene. CDR1 is LNHDA and CDR2 is SQIVND in the germline V gene (reference sequence). Trimming left V 3 bases short and J 9 bases short, with 14 bases between. This CDR3 has 13 residues. For the CDR3, the DNA is TGTGCCAGTAGTATCAACAATCTGGGAAAAGCTTTCTTT. It encodes CASSINNLGKAFF.

The genes are TRBV27 and TRBJ2-5; 7 nucleotides align to TRBD1. The DNA end favors TRBJ2-1, so the J call may be wrong. The germline V gene encodes CDR1 MNHEY and CDR2 SMNVEV (reference sequence). This CDR3 comprises 16 residues. The CDR3: CASRPFRDSADNEQFF. As DNA, the CDR3 is TGTGCCAGCAGGCCATTCCGGGACAGTGCCGACAATGAGCAGTTCTTC.

This clone is medium-sized by share. The chain joins TRBV10-2 to TRBJ1-6; 8 bases match TRBD1. The germline V gene encodes CDR1 WSHSY and CDR2 SAAADI. With V trimmed by 3 bases and J by 10 bases, 2 bases remained unmatched. The CDR3 runs to 13 residues. The CDR3 region is CASSEGDRSPLHF. The CDR3 DNA follows: TGCGCCAGCAGTGAAGGGGACAGGTCACCCCTCCACTTT.

V usage is TRBV19 and J usage is TRBJ2-2, with no clear D. V lost 5 bases to trimming and J lost 6 bases, with 19 bases between them. Germline V gives CDR1 LNHDA, CDR2 SQIVND (reference sequence). This CDR3 is 16 amino acids long. The CDR3 DNA sequence: TGTGCCAGTAGTCCCCATTCGCGTTGGATCTCCGGGGAGCTGTTTTTT. It yields the protein CASSPHSRWISGELFF.

This clone has more than one count but fewer than ten. V and J are TRBV19 and TRBJ1-5; tentatively, D is TRBD1 (5 bases). The germline V gene encodes CDR1 LNHDA and CDR2 SQIVND (reference sequence). The CDR3 consists of 14 residues. Trimming took 3 bases from V and 5 from J, leaving 11 bases between them. The CDR3 nucleotides are TGTGCCAGTAGTATCATCCGGGACGATCAGCCCCAGCATTTT. It is translated as CASSIIRDDQPQHF.

A few counts support this clone. V gene TRBV6-1 combines with J gene TRBJ2-7; D is undetermined. The CDR3 loop spans 12 amino acids. Trimming left V 3 bases short and J 4 bases short, with 7 bases between. Germline CDR1 reads MNHNS; CDR2 reads SASEGT. CDR3 bases: TGTGCCAGCAGTGAGGCGGTTTACGAGCAGTACTTC. It specifies CASSEAVYEQYF.

This clone occurred many times. The chain couples TRBV2 to TRBJ2-3; 9 nucleotides match TRBD1. The CDR3 is made up of 15 amino acids. Germline CDR1 is SNHLY and CDR2 is FYNNEI. Trimming cost V 6 bases and J 3 bases; bases outside gene matches: 7. CDR3 in amino acids: CASRKGTGMTDTQYF. CDR3 DNA sequence: TGTGCCAGCAGGAAGGGGACAGGGATGACAGATACGCAGTATTTT.

In this sample, this clone turned up once. The V call is TRBV2, the J call TRBJ2-1; 12 nucleotides match TRBD2. This CDR3 has 15 amino acids. Germline values: CDR1 SNHLY, CDR2 FYNNEI. The ends lost 4 bases at V and 10 bases at J; junction bases unmatched: 8. The CDR3 protein is CASSVLASGGDEQFF. In DNA, the CDR3 is TGTGCCAGCAGTGTATTGGCTAGCGGGGGGGACGAGCAGTTCTTC.

This clone appeared many times. Here the CDR3 DNA reads TGTGCCAGCAGCTTAAGGGAGAGCGGGAGCTCCTACGAGCAGTACTTC. Its translation is CASSLRESGSSYEQYF. The chain links TRBV11-2 to TRBJ2-7, with 8 bases aligning to TRBD2. CDR1 is SGHAT, CDR2 FQNNGV, per germline. The CDR3 extends over 16 amino acids. The V gene end was trimmed by 2 bases and the J gene end by 0 bases; junction bases not matched to a gene: 6.

On this clone: The junction and the germline gene differ at one end; a read error may be behind it. The chain is built from TRBV7-2 and TRBJ1-2; D gene ambiguous. CDR1 and CDR2 from the germline V gene are SGHTA and FQGNSA. This CDR3 comprises 10 residues. Here the CDR3 DNA reads TGTGCCAGCAGCTCTAATACCGGGTCCTTC. This codes for CASSSNTGSF.

This clone showed up many times. The sample has other DNA sequences that encode this CDR3 too. This rearrangement joins TRBV24-1 to TRBJ2-5; 13 positions agree with TRBD2. CDR3 length: 16 amino acids. With V trimmed by 4 bases and J by 5 bases, 6 bases remained unmatched. Looked up from germline, CDR1 is KGHDR and CDR2 is SFDVKD. CDR3 sequence: CATSETSGRLSETQYF. The CDR3 bases are TGTGCCACCAGTGAGACTAGCGGGAGGTTGAGTGAGACCCAGTACTTC.

V gene TRBV11-1 combines with J gene TRBJ2-7; unclear D gene. This CDR3 comprises 14 residues. The ends were cut back, 0 bases at V and 0 bases at J, with 6 bases in the middle. The germline gives CDR1 SGHAT, CDR2 FQDESV (reference sequence). Written as DNA, the CDR3 is TGTGCCAGCAGCTTAGCGCCAACCTCCTACGAGCAGTACTTC. As protein: CASSLAPTSYEQYF.

The chain links TRBV27 to TRBJ1-2; D gene uncertain. This CDR3 comprises 15 residues. The V and J ends lost 6 bases and 0 bases respectively, with 14 bases between them. CDR1 is MNHEY and CDR2 is SMNVEV in the germline V gene (reference sequence). DNA for the CDR3: TGTGCCAGCAGACTAACGGACGGAGCTAACTATGGCTACACCTTC. Amino acids: CASRLTDGANYGYTF.

The rearrangement uses TRBV7-9 and TRBJ2-1; 7 bases align to TRBD2. This CDR3 has 14 amino acids. Germline V lookup: CDR1 SEHNR, CDR2 FQNEAQ (reference sequence). This CDR3 reads CPCSLVEGGLVHFF. The CDR3 DNA sequence: TGTCCCTGCAGCTTAGTCGAGGGCGGACTAGTACATTTCTTC.

This clone was seen only a few times. CDR3 sequence: CASSVGDTEAFF. DNA of the CDR3: TGTGCCAGCAGCGTAGGGGACACTGAAGCTTTCTTT. The rearrangement links TRBV9 to TRBJ1-1; D not resolved. Trimming cost V 0 bases and J 3 bases, with 3 bases left between them. The CDR3 is made up of 12 amino acids. Per germline, CDR1 SGDLS and CDR2 YYNGEE.

This clone occurred many times. The rearrangement links TRBV11-1 to TRBJ2-2; 9 nucleotides line up with TRBD1. The CDR3 totals 17 residues. Germline assignment: CDR1 SGHAT and CDR2 FQDESV (reference sequence). Germline trimming cut 6 bases from V and 4 bases from J; bases unmatched to any gene: 12. CDR3 loop: CASSRGSGTGRTGELFF. The CDR3, as DNA: TGTGCCAGCAGTCGGGGGTCGGGGACAGGGCGCACCGGGGAGCTGTTTTTT.

This clone has more than one count but fewer than ten. V and J are TRBV28 and TRBJ2-7, with D tentatively TRBD1 (5 bases). V lost 0 bases, J lost 4 bases, and 16 bases lay in between. CDR1 and CDR2 (germline): MDHEN, SYDVKM. The CDR3 has 16 amino acids. CDR3 coding DNA: TGTGCCAGCAGTTTATGGTCGAGTCAGGGTCAATACGAGCAGTACTTC. It specifies CASSLWSSQGQYEQYF.

Remarks on this clone: The final CDR3 position lacks the conserved phenylalanine or tryptophan, pointing to a likely read error. No DNA is shown, since the ends of the CDR3 on it are uncertain; the CDR3 is the one TCRdb lists. The V and J genes are TRBV15 and TRBJ1-1. Germline V lookup: CDR1 LNHNV, CDR2 YYDKDF (reference sequence). The CDR3 spans 14 amino acids, including both terminal residues. CDR3 in amino acids: CATSRDSAVTEAYI.